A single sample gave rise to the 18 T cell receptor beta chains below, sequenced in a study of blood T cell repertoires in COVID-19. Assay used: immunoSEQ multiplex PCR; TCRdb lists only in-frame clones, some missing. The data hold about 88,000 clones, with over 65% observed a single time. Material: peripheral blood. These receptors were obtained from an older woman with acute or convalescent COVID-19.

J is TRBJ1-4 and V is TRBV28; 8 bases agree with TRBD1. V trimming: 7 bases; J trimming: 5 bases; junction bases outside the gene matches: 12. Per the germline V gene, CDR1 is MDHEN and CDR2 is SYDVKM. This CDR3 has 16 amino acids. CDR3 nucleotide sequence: TGTGCCAGCACTACCTCAGGGGGCGATGGAAATGAAAAACTGTTTTTT. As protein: CASTTSGGDGNEKLFF.

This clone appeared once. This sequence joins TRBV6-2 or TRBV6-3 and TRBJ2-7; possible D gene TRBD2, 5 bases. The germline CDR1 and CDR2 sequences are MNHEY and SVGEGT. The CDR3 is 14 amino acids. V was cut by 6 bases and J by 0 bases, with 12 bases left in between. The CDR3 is CASSLGADSYEQYV. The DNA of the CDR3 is TGTGCCAGCAGCCTCGGAGCGGACTCCTACGAGCAGTACGTC.

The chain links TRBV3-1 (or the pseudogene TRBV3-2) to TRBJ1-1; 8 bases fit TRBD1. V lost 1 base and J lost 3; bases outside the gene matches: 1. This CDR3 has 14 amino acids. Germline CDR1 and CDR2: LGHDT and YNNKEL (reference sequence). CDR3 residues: CASSQVDRDTEAFF. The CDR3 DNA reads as TGTGCCAGCAGCCAAGTGGACAGGGACACTGAAGCTTTCTTT.

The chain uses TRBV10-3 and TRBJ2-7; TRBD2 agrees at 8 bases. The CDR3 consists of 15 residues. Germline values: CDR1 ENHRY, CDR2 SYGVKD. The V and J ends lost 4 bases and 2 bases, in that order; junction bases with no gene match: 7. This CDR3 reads CAISAGPGGAYEQYV. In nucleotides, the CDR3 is TGTGCCATCAGTGCTGGTCCGGGGGGGGCCTACGAGCAGTACGTC.

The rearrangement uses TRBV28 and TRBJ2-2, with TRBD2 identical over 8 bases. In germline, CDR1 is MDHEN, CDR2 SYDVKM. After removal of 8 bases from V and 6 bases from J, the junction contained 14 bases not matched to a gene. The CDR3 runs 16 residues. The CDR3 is CASAVSGTRFPGELFF. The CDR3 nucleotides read TGTGCCAGCGCCGTTTCCGGGACTAGATTTCCCGGGGAGCTGTTTTTT.

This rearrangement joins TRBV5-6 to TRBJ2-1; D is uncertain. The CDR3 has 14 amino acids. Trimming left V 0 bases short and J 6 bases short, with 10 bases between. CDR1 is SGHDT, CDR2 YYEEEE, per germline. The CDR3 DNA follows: TGTGCCAGCAGCTTGGTGCTAGAACCCAATGAGCAGTTCTTC. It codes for CASSLVLEPNEQFF.

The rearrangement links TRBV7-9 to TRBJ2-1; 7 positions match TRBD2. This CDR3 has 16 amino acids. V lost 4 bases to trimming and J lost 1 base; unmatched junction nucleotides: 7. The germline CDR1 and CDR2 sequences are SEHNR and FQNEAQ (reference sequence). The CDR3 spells CASSSYSGQSYNEQFF. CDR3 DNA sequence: TGTGCCAGCAGCTCATATAGCGGGCAGTCCTACAATGAGCAGTTCTTC.

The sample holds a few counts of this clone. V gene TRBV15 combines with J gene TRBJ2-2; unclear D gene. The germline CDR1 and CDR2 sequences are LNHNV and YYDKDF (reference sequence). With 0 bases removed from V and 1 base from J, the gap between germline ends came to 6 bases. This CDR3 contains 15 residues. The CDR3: CATSRDTRNTGELFF. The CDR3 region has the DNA TGTGCCACCAGCAGAGATACACGGAACACCGGGGAGCTGTTTTTT.

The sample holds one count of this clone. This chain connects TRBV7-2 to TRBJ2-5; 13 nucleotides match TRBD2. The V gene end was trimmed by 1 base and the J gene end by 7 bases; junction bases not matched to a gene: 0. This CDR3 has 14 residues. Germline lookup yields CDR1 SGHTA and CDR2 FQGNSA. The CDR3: CASSLGTSGRTQYF. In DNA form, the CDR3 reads TGTGCCAGCAGCTTAGGGACTAGCGGGAGGACCCAGTACTTC.

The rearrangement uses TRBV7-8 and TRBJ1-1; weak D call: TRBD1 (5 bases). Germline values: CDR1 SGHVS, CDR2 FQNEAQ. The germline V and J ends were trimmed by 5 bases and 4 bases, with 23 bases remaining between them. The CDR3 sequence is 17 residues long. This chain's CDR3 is CASSPGVGGAVSTEAFF. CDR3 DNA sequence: TGTGCCAGCAGCCCCGGGGTGGGGGGAGCGGTGAGCACTGAAGCTTTCTTT.

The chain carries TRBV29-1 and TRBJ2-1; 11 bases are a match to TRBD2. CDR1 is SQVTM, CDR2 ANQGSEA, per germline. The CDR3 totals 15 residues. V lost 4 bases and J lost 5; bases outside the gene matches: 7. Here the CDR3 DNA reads TGCAGCGTTGCAGGGGGACTAGCGGACAACAATGAGCAGTTCTTC. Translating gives CSVAGGLADNNEQFF.

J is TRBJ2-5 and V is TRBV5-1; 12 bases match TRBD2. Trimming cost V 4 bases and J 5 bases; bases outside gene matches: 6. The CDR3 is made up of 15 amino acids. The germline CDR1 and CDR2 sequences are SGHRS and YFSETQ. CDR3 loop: CASSASGGAWETQYF. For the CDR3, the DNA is TGCGCCAGCAGCGCTAGCGGGGGGGCTTGGGAGACCCAGTACTTC.

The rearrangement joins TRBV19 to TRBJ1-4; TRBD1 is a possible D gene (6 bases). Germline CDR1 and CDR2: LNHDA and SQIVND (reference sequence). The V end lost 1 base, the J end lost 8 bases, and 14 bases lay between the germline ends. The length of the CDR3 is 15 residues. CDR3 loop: CASSIGNRDVEKLFF. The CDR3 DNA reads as TGTGCCAGTAGTATAGGGAACAGGGACGTCGAAAAACTGTTTTTT.

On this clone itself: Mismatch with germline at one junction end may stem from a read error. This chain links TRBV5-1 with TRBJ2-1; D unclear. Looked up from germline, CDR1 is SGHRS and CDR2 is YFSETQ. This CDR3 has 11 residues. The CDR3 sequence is CASGFNNEQFF. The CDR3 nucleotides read TGCGCCAGCGGCTTTAACAATGAGCAGTTCTTC. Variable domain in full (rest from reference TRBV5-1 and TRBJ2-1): KAGVTQTPRYLIKTRGQQVTLSCSPISGHRSVSWYQQTPGQGLQFLFEYFSETQRNKGNFPGRFSGRQFSNSRSEMNVSTLELGDSALYLCASGFNNEQFFGPGTRLTVL.

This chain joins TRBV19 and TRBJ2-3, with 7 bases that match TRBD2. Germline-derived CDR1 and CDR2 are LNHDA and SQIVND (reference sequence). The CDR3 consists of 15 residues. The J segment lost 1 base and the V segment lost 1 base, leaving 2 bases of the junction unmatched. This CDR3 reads CASSIVAGGTDTQYF. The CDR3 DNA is TGTGCCAGTAGTATAGTTGCGGGGGGCACAGATACGCAGTATTTT. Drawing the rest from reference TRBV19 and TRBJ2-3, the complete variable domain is DGGITQSPKYLFRKEGQNVTLSCEQNLNHDAMYWYRQDPGQGLRLIYYSQIVNDFQKGDIAEGYSVSREKKESFPLTVTSAQKNPTAFYLCASSIVAGGTDTQYFGPGTRLTVL.

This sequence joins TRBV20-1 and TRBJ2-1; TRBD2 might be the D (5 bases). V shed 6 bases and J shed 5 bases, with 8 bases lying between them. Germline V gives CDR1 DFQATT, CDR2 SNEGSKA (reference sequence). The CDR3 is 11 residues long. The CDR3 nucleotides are TGCAGTGCAGAGGGAGACAATGAGCAGTTCTTC. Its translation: CSAEGDNEQFF.

The CDR3 spells CASSLLPGQGNTEAFF. CDR3 nucleotide sequence: TGTGCCAGCAGTCTCCTACCGGGACAGGGGAACACTGAAGCTTTCTTT. V is TRBV27 and J is TRBJ1-1, with 9 bases fitting TRBD1. CDR1 MNHEY and CDR2 SMNVEV come from the germline V gene (reference sequence). The CDR3 consists of 16 residues. Losses at the gene ends were 5 bases for V and 1 base for J; bases not matched to a gene: 8.

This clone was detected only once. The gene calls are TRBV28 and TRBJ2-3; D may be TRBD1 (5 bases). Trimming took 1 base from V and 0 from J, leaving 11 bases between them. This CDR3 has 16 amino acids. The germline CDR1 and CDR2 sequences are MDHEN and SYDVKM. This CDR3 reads CASSLFTGSSTDTQYF. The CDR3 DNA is TGTGCCAGCAGTTTATTCACAGGTTCTAGCACAGATACGCAGTATTTT. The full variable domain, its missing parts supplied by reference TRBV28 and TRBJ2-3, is DVKVTQSSRYLVKRTGEKVFLECVQDMDHENMFWYRQDPGLGLRLIYFSYDVKMKEKGDIPEGYSVSREKKERFSLILESASTNQTSMYLCASSLFTGSSTDTQYFGPGTRLTVL.